These T cell receptor beta chains were read from a single sample in a study of cytomegalovirus exposure and HLA in healthy donors. The assay was immunoSEQ multiplex PCR, and TCRdb's table has in-frame clones only and misses some. Its clone listing holds fewer than 85,000 clones. What was sequenced was PBMCs. Source of these receptors: a middle-aged woman in good health and CMV-seropositive. CDR3s include the opening cysteine and the closing phenylalanine or tryptophan. The D gene is left open where the match is weak.

>TRBV5-5|TRBJ1-6|TRBD1
TGTGCCAGCAGCTTGGGGGACAGGGGTTATTCACCCCTCCACTTT
CASSLGDRGYSPLHF
>TRBV28|TRBJ2-2|TRBD2
TGTGCCAGCAGACCCCCTGCGGGAGAGAACACCGGGGAGCTGTTTTTT
CASRPPAGENTGELFF
>TRBV6-1|TRBJ1-2|TRBD1
TGTGCCAGCAGTGAAGGGACAGGAATCTTCTATGGCTACACCTTC
CASSEGTGIFYGYTF
>TRBV13|TRBJ2-3|TRBD2
TGTGCCAGCAGCTTACAGGCTAGCGGGAGAACAGATACGCAGTATTTT
CASSLQASGRTDTQYF
>TRBV5-1|TRBJ2-7|TRBD1
TGCGCCAGCAGCCCGACTTTCTCAGGGGGCCACGAGCAGTACTTC
CASSPTFSGGHEQYF
>TRBV7-8|TRBJ2-1|TRBD1
TGTGCCAGCACAAGAAGGCGTGCCCAGGGGGATGAGCAGTTCTTC
CASTRRRAQGDEQFF
>TRBV2|TRBJ1-5|NA
TGTGCCAGCAGTGTGTCGCAGGTGTACAATCAGCCCCAGCATTTT
CASSVSQVYNQPQHF
>TRBV9|TRBJ2-6|NA
TGTGCCAGCAGCGTAGAGTCTTTGAGCTCTGGGGCCAACGTCCTGACTTTC
CASSVESLSSGANVLTF
>TRBV15|TRBJ1-1|TRBD1
TGTGCCACCAGCAGACGCTTCCAGGGGGATATTGAAGCTTTCTTT
CATSRRFQGDIEAFF
>TRBV7-3|TRBJ2-3|TRBD1
TGTGCCAGCGGCCGGGACAGGAGCACAGATACGCAGTATTTT
CASGRDRSTDTQYF
>TRBV2|TRBJ2-5|TRBD1
TGTGCCAGCAGGATAGGGACAGGGTTAGAGACCCAGTACTTC
CASRIGTGLETQYF
>TRBV6-5|TRBJ1-5|NA
TGTGCCAGCAGTGGGGGGGAAGGGGTGGATCAGCCCCAGCATTTT
CASSGGEGVDQPQHF
>TRBV7-2|TRBJ2-5|NA
TGTGCCAGCAAAATAATCCGGGAGACCCAGTACTTC
CASKIIRETQYF
>TRBV7-7|TRBJ2-2|TRBD1
TGTGCTAGCAGCTTGGCCTCAGGGGGCCGGAACACCGGGGAGCTGTTTTTT
CASSLASGGRNTGELFF
>TRBV9|TRBJ2-1|TRBD2
TGTGCCAGCAGCGTAGGCCCAGCGGGATCCTACAATGAGCAGTTCTTC
CASSVGPAGSYNEQFF
>TRBV29-1|TRBJ2-6|NA
TGCAGCGTTGAAGACTGGGAGAACGACTCTGGGGCCAACGTCCTGACTTTC
CSVEDWENDSGANVLTF
>TRBV7-2|TRBJ1-2|NA
TGTGCCAGCAGCCTTGCGGGGGCTGTCTATGGCTACACCTTC
CASSLAGAVYGYTF
>TRBV27|TRBJ2-3|NA
TGTGCCAGCAGTGCCGGGGGGCCGGGGACGCAGTATTTT
CASSAGGPGTQYF
>TRBV2|TRBJ1-1|TRBD1
TGTGCCAGCAGTGTACAGGGGGTTGAAGCTTTCTTT
CASSVQGVEAFF
>TRBV5-1|TRBJ1-3|NA
TGCGCCAGCAGCTTGACAGGAAGCTTCGTGGACACCATATATTTT
CASSLTGSFVDTIYF
>TRBV5-5|TRBJ1-2|NA
TGTGCCAGCAGCTTGGAAGGGAGCTATGGCTACACCTTC
CASSLEGSYGYTF
>TRBV30|TRBJ2-7|TRBD2
TGTGCCTGGAGTCTTTCCTCCGGGACTAGCGGGTGGAAACCCTACGAGCAGTACTTC
CAWSLSSGTSGWKPYEQYF
>TRBV14|TRBJ2-7|TRBD1
TGTGCCAGCAGCCCCGGACAGGGGGCATCCTACGAGCAGTACTTC
CASSPGQGASYEQYF
>TRBV2|TRBJ2-1|TRBD1
TGTGCCAGCAGTGGCGGACAGGGCTCCTACAATGAGCAGTTCTTC
CASSGGQGSYNEQFF
>TRBV5-1|TRBJ1-1|NA
TGCGCCAGCAGCGTAGACAGGATTGCGAACACTGAAGCTTTCTTT
CASSVDRIANTEAFF
>TRBV9|TRBJ2-4|NA
TGTGCCAGCAGCGTAGGGCAGTCAGCCAAAAACATTCAGTACTTC
CASSVGQSAKNIQYF
>TRBV9|TRBJ2-1|TRBD2
TGTGCCAGCAGCGATAGCGGGAGGGCTGACTACAATGAGCAGTTCTTC
CASSDSGRADYNEQFF
>TRBV7-7|TRBJ2-3|NA
TGTGCCAGCAGCCCCGGAGGCATGACGGATACGCAGTATTTT
CASSPGGMTDTQYF
>TRBV25-1|TRBJ2-3|TRBD2
TGTGCCAGCAGTGAATTGAACCTAGCGGGGGGGCCAGATACGCAGTATTTT
CASSELNLAGGPDTQYF
>TRBV4-2|TRBJ2-2|TRBD2
TGTGCCAGCAGTTTTGGTGCGGGGGGTCTAATCGGGGAGCTGTTTTTT
CASSFGAGGLIGELFF
>TRBV5-1|TRBJ2-5|NA
TGCGCCAGCAGCGCACTGGGGCAGTTCCAAGAGACCCAGTACTTC
CASSALGQFQETQYF
>TRBV5-5|TRBJ1-6|NA
TGTGCCAGCAGCTTGGGGGGCGTCGTGCCACCCCTCCACTTT
CASSLGGVVPPLHF
>TRBV21-1|TRBJ2-1|NA
TGTGCCAGCAGCAAAGTTGGTCGGAGGGAATTTAACAATGAGCAGTTCTTC
CASSKVGRREFNNEQFF
>TRBV28|TRBJ1-5|TRBD1
TGTGCCAGCAAACCCCCGGGGGGGCAGGGGGTAAAGGGCAATCAGCCCCAGCATTTT
CASKPPGGQGVKGNQPQHF
>TRBV27|TRBJ2-7|TRBD1
TGTGCCAGCAGTTTAACGGAGGACAGGAAAGCCACCTACGAGCAGTACTTC
CASSLTEDRKATYEQYF
>TRBV4-2|TRBJ1-1|NA
TGTGCCAGCAGCCAAGTTTCATACGCGCTTGAAGCTTTCTTT
CASSQVSYALEAFF
>TRBV28|TRBJ2-3|TRBD1
TGTGCCACCTTAACAGGGGGCGGCGGCACAGATACGCAGTATTTT
CATLTGGGGTDTQYF
>TRBV5-4|TRBJ2-3|TRBD2
TGTGCCAGCAGCAGCTCGAAAGCGGGGGCCTTCACAGATACGCAGTATTTT
CASSSSKAGAFTDTQYF
>TRBV23-1|TRBJ1-1|TRBD1
TGCGCCAGCAGTCAAGATGGACAGGGGGGCACTGAAGCTTTCTTT
CASSQDGQGGTEAFF
>TRBV11-2|TRBJ2-6|TRBD1
TGTGCCAGCAGCTTCGGACAGGGGTATCAAGGGGCCAACGTCCTGACTTTC
CASSFGQGYQGANVLTF
>TRBV19|TRBJ2-5|TRBD2
TGTGCCAGTAGTATTAGGGGGACTAGCGAGTTCCAAGAGACCCAGTACTTC
CASSIRGTSEFQETQYF
>TRBV6-1|TRBJ2-2|NA
TGTGCCAGCAGTAAGGGGACTGATAACACCGGGGAGCTGTTTTTT
CASSKGTDNTGELFF
>TRBV28|TRBJ1-2|NA
TGTGCCAGCAGTCAACCCCTTTGGGGGAGGGGAAAGGGTGGCTACACCTTC
CASSQPLWGRGKGGYTF
>TRBV4-1|TRBJ1-5|NA
TGCGCCAGCAGCCCTCGGGGGGGACTCAATCAGCCCCAGCATTTT
CASSPRGGLNQPQHF
>TRBV5-1|TRBJ2-3|TRBD2
TGCGCCAGCAGCTCCCGGGGGCTAGCGGGGCTCACAGATACGCAGTATTTT
CASSSRGLAGLTDTQYF
>TRBV4-2|TRBJ2-4|TRBD2
TGTGCCAGCAGCCCACTAGCGGGGGCGATAAAAAACATTCAGTACTTC
CASSPLAGAIKNIQYF
>TRBV7-9|TRBJ2-4|TRBD1
TGTGCCAGCAGCTTATTTGGACAGGGGGGACGTAGTAACATTCAGTACTTC
CASSLFGQGGRSNIQYF
>TRBV7-9|TRBJ1-4|TRBD1
TGTGCCAGCAGCCCTCAGGGGGCTCTTGAAAAACTGTTTTTT
CASSPQGALEKLFF
>TRBV20-1|TRBJ1-2|NA
TGCAGTGCGCCCCGGGGAGGTGGCTACACCTTC
CSAPRGGGYTF
>TRBV5-1|TRBJ1-2|TRBD1
TGCGCCAGCAGCTTGGGAGGGGGCAATAACTATGGCTACACCTTC
CASSLGGGNNYGYTF
>TRBV10-3|TRBJ1-3|NA
TGTGCCATCAGTGAGTCACAGGGCACCATATATTTT
CAISESQGTIYF
>TRBV6-5|TRBJ1-2|TRBD1
TGTGCCAGCAGGACACAGGGGGATTACTATGGCTACACCTTC
CASRTQGDYYGYTF
>TRBV7-3|TRBJ2-3|NA
TGTGCCAGCAGCCAAGAAGGGGGAACAGATACGCAGTATTTT
CASSQEGGTDTQYF
>TRBV19|TRBJ1-4|NA
TGTGCCAGTAGTAGGAGGTTGGACGAAAAACTGTTTTTT
CASSRRLDEKLFF